One sample yielded the 25 T cell receptor beta chains listed below, sequenced in a study of T cell changes during pregnancy in multiple sclerosis. Sequenced by immunoSEQ multiplex PCR; TCRdb stores in-frame clones only, minus some. The repertoire holds about 40,000 clones, with 90% as singletons. This specimen was CD4+ T cells from peripheral blood mononuclear cells, taken in the third trimester of pregnancy. The receptor set was obtained from a female donor with multiple sclerosis, enrolled in a pregnancy study.

This chain connects TRBV2 to TRBJ2-1; perhaps TRBD1 as D (6 bases). Trimming removed 11 bases from V and 5 bases from J, with 19 bases in between. The CDR3 spans 14 residues. Germline V lookup: CDR1 SNHLY, CDR2 FYNNEI. This CDR3 is CASGSGTTDNEQFF. The CDR3 DNA is TGTGCCTCGGGGTCCGGGACAACTGACAATGAGCAGTTCTTC. The full variable domain, rest sourced from reference TRBV2 and TRBJ2-1, is EPEVTQTPSHQVTQMGQEVILRCVPISNHLYFYWYRQILGQKVEFLVSFYNNEISEKSEIFDDQFSVERPDGSNFTLKIRSTKLEDSAMYFCASGSGTTDNEQFFGPGTRLTVL.

The J gene is TRBJ2-1, the V gene TRBV9; a weak D match, TRBD2 (7 bases). CDR1 and CDR2 from the germline V gene are SGDLS and YYNGEE. The V end lost 6 bases, the J end lost 8 bases, and 21 bases lay between the germline ends. The CDR3 is 15 amino acids. CDR3 residues: CASNELPPGGHEQFF. CDR3 nucleotides: TGTGCCAGCAACGAACTTCCCCCCGGGGGGCATGAGCAGTTCTTC.

The chain links TRBV10-1 to TRBJ1-1; possible D gene TRBD1, 5 bases. Trimming shortened V by 3 bases and J by 7 bases, and 9 bases separated the two germline ends. Germline CDR1 reads WNHNN; CDR2 reads SYGVQD (reference sequence). This CDR3 has 12 residues. CDR3: CASSDPGDEAFF. Written as DNA, the CDR3 is TGCGCCAGCAGTGACCCGGGGGATGAAGCTTTCTTT.

This sequence joins TRBV6-5 and TRBJ1-1, with D perhaps matching TRBD1 (5 bases). The V end was cut by 2 bases, the J end by 4 bases, with 17 bases between. Germline values: CDR1 MNHEY, CDR2 SVGAGI. The CDR3 is 16 amino acids. CDR3 sequence: CASSYHTVGGSTEAFF. The CDR3 nucleotides are TGTGCCAGCAGTTACCATACAGTTGGGGGGAGCACTGAAGCTTTCTTT.

The chain's CDR3 is CASSFTGQNEKLFF. In nucleotides, the CDR3 is TGCGCCAGCAGCTTTACGGGACAGAATGAAAAACTGTTTTTT. V and J are TRBV5-1 and TRBJ1-4, with 7 bases lining up with TRBD1. J lost 5 bases, V lost 2 bases, and 3 bases had no gene match. This CDR3 has 14 residues. Germline CDR1 and CDR2: SGHRS and YFSETQ.

The J gene is TRBJ2-3, the V gene TRBV6-5; D perhaps matches TRBD1 (5 bases). Trimming shortened V by 6 bases and J by 6 bases, and 16 bases separated the two germline ends. This CDR3 comprises 14 residues. Germline lookup yields CDR1 MNHEY and CDR2 SVGAGI. The CDR3 nucleotides are TGTGCCAGCAGCGTGGGAAGGGGTTTGGATACGCAGTATTTT. Translating gives CASSVGRGLDTQYF.

The gene calls are TRBV18 and TRBJ1-5; tentatively, D is TRBD1 (6 bases). Germline values: CDR1 KGHSH, CDR2 LQKENI. The CDR3 contains 15 residues. Between the trimmed V and J ends, which lost 6 bases and 4 bases, there was a span of 16 bases. CDR3 residues: CASSLKQGYNQPQHF. CDR3 DNA: TGTGCCAGCTCGCTCAAACAGGGTTATAATCAGCCCCAGCATTTT.

A word on this clone: Other DNA sequences within the sample encode an identical CDR3. The V call is TRBV9, the J call TRBJ1-4; TRBD1 aligns across 8 bases. V lost 0 bases and J lost 5; bases outside the gene matches: 0. This CDR3 is 14 amino acids long. Germline V CDR1 and CDR2: SGDLS, YYNGEE. The CDR3 nucleotides are TGTGCCAGCAGCGTAGGGACAGGGAATGAAAAACTGTTTTTT. Protein sequence: CASSVGTGNEKLFF. Looking up the rest from reference TRBV9 and TRBJ1-4 gives the full variable domain: DSGVTQTPKHLITATGQRVTLRCSPRSGDLSVYWYQQSLDQGLQFLIQYYNGEERAKGNILERFSAQQFPDLHSELNLSSLELGDSALYFCASSVGTGNEKLFFGSGTQLSVL.

This clone has only one observation. The rearrangement links TRBV10-1 to TRBJ1-3, with 7 bases identical to TRBD1. Germline lookup yields CDR1 WNHNN and CDR2 SYGVQD (reference sequence). The CDR3 extends over 14 amino acids. V trimming: 9 bases; J trimming: 0 bases; junction bases outside the gene matches: 5. CDR3: CASKPGGSGNTIYF. CDR3 nucleotides: TGCGCCAGTAAACCAGGGGGCTCTGGAAACACCATATATTTT.

The chain carries TRBV2 and TRBJ1-2, with a weak D call TRBD1 (5 bases). CDR1 and CDR2 (germline): SNHLY, FYNNEI. The CDR3 has 13 residues. V was pared by 7 bases and J by 8 bases, with 17 bases between. The CDR3 protein is CASTLTLGAGYTF. The CDR3 DNA follows: TGTGCCAGCACCCTAACTCTAGGGGCAGGCTACACCTTC.

The V gene is TRBV29-1, the J gene TRBJ2-4; D unresolved. Germline lookup yields CDR1 SQVTM and CDR2 ANQGSEA. V was cut by 4 bases and J by 0 bases, with 4 bases left in between. CDR3 length equals 12 residues. The CDR3 sequence is CSVVIAKNIQYF. The CDR3 DNA is TGCAGCGTTGTAATAGCCAAAAACATTCAGTACTTC.

The chain links TRBV5-3 to TRBJ1-5; no firm D call. TRBV5-3 is labeled an ORF, and its function is uncertain. This CDR3 contains 15 residues. V dropped 2 bases and J dropped 0 bases, with 9 bases sitting between them. DNA for the CDR3: TGTGCCAGAAGCTTTATGAGCTATAGCAATCAGCCCCAGCATTTT. It is translated as CARSFMSYSNQPQHF.

The chain uses TRBV30 and TRBJ2-3; the match to TRBD1 covers 7 bases. This CDR3 spans 14 amino acids. Germline V gene data show CDR1 as GTSNPN and CDR2 as SVGIG (reference sequence). J was trimmed by 0 bases and V by 4 bases; bases with no gene match: 4. CDR3 loop: CAWTTGQSTDTQYF. The CDR3 DNA is TGTGCCTGGACCACGGGACAGAGCACAGATACGCAGTATTTT.

The chain employs TRBV1 and TRBJ2-3; no check of the table's D call, TRBD2, against the DNA was made. TRBV1 is deemed a pseudogene. CDR3 length equals 17 residues. The CDR3 protein is CTSSQPPGTHAADTQYF. In DNA, the CDR3 is TGCACCAGCAGCCAACCTCCGGGAACCCACGCGGCAGATACGCAGTATTTT.

As to this clone: This sample also contains other DNA sequences that code for the same CDR3. The CDR3 bases are TGTGCCAGCAGCGTAGGTACAGGGGGGGACTATGGCTACACCTTC. Protein product: CASSVGTGGDYGYTF. This chain joins TRBV9 and TRBJ1-2; 8 bases are a match to TRBD1. Germline CDR1 reads SGDLS; CDR2 reads YYNGEE. V was pared by 0 bases and J by 3 bases, with 4 bases of the junction left unmatched. The CDR3 extends over 15 amino acids.

The chain has TRBV5-1 and TRBJ2-2, with D unclear. The V gene's germline CDR1 is SGHRS and CDR2 YFSETQ. This CDR3 is built from 14 residues. Trimming stripped 0 bases from V and 7 bases from J, with 10 bases between. CDR3 protein: CASSLDSILGELFF. For the CDR3, the DNA is TGCGCCAGCAGCTTGGACAGTATCCTCGGGGAGCTGTTTTTT.

The V call is TRBV7-2, the J call TRBJ2-2; 8 positions match TRBD2. CDR3 length equals 16 residues. Germline V gives CDR1 SGHTA, CDR2 FQGNSA. Trimming removed 6 bases from V and 6 bases from J; junction bases left unmatched: 12. CDR3: CASRLAAGGAAGELFF. The CDR3 nucleotides read TGTGCCAGCAGGTTGGCCGCCGGGGGGGCAGCCGGGGAGCTGTTTTTT.

V gene TRBV2 combines with J gene TRBJ2-2, with a possible D match to TRBD1 (6 bases). The CDR3 covers 16 residues. Trimming took off 5 bases at V and 2 bases at J, with 15 bases between the two ends. Germline V lookup: CDR1 SNHLY, CDR2 FYNNEI. The CDR3 spells CASSLGQSFNTGELFF. In DNA form, the CDR3 reads TGTGCCAGCAGTTTAGGACAGTCCTTTAACACCGGGGAGCTGTTTTTT.

V and J are TRBV19 and TRBJ2-6, with D perhaps TRBD1 (6 bases). The CDR3 spans 14 residues. V lost 8 bases and J lost 3, with 11 bases in between. Germline V lookup: CDR1 LNHDA, CDR2 SQIVND (reference sequence). CDR3 protein: CASAWTDGANVLTF. In DNA, the CDR3 is TGTGCCAGTGCTTGGACAGATGGGGCCAACGTCCTGACTTTC.

This chain uses TRBV30 with TRBJ1-2; D unresolved. CDR1 is GTSNPN, CDR2 SVGIG, per germline (reference sequence). This CDR3 is built from 14 residues. Trimming left V 0 bases short and J 8 bases short, with 16 bases between. The CDR3 here is CAWSVSQVRRGYTF. The CDR3 DNA reads as TGTGCCTGGAGTGTAAGCCAGGTTCGACGGGGCTACACCTTC. Looking up the rest from reference TRBV30 and TRBJ1-2 gives the full variable domain: SQTIHQWPATLVQPVGSPLSLECTVEGTSNPNLYWYRQAAGRGLQLLFYSVGIGQISSEVPQNLSASRPQDRQFILSSKKLLLSDSGFYLCAWSVSQVRRGYTFGSGTRLTVV.

The chain links TRBV30 to TRBJ2-1, with TRBD1 matching over 10 bases. The junction had 16 bases not matched to a gene; V was cut back by 8 bases and J by 3 bases. Germline CDR1 GTSNPN, CDR2 SVGIG (reference sequence). The CDR3 loop spans 17 amino acids. Written as DNA, the CDR3 is TGTGCCGGATCGGGACAGGGGTTTCCTAACAGCTACAATGAGCAGTTCTTC. Translating it yields CAGSGQGFPNSYNEQFF. Using reference TRBV30 and TRBJ2-1 for the parts outside the CDR3, the full variable domain is SQTIHQWPATLVQPVGSPLSLECTVEGTSNPNLYWYRQAAGRGLQLLFYSVGIGQISSEVPQNLSASRPQDRQFILSSKKLLLSDSGFYLCAGSGQGFPNSYNEQFFGPGTRLTVL.

The chain employs TRBV5-4 and TRBJ2-7, with a tentative D call TRBD1 (6 bases). The CDR3 runs to 16 residues. CDR1 SGHNT and CDR2 YYREEE come from the germline V gene (reference sequence). Trimming removed 2 bases from V and 3 bases from J, with 18 bases in between. CDR3 DNA: TGTGCCAGCAGCTTATCAACAGGGAGTTCCCTCTACGAGCAGTACTTC. As protein: CASSLSTGSSLYEQYF.

The genes are TRBV7-9 and TRBJ1-2, with TRBD1 matching 7 bases. CDR1 SEHNR and CDR2 FQNEAQ come from the germline V gene (reference sequence). The CDR3 is 12 residues long. J gave up 8 bases and V 5 bases, and 5 bases lay outside the gene matches. CDR3 DNA sequence: TGTGCCAGCAGCCCAGGGGGGAAAGGCTACACCTTC. Encoded protein: CASSPGGKGYTF.

V usage is TRBV27 and J usage is TRBJ2-1; 8 bases align to TRBD2. Looked up from germline, CDR1 is MNHEY and CDR2 is SMNVEV (reference sequence). V shed 5 bases and J 8 bases; nucleotides not matched to a gene: 11. The CDR3 contains 15 residues. The CDR3 nucleotides read TGTGCCAGCAGTCCCCGCGGGGGGTCGGGCTATGAGCAGTTCTTC. Protein: CASSPRGGSGYEQFF.

The rearrangement links TRBV27 to TRBJ2-7, with D hard to call. V dropped 4 bases and J dropped 3 bases, with 19 bases sitting between them. The germline CDR1 and CDR2 sequences are MNHEY and SMNVEV (reference sequence). The CDR3 spans 16 residues. In DNA form, the CDR3 reads TGTGCCAGCAGTTCCTCCCCCGGGTACGTAATCTACGAGCAGTACTTC. This sequence encodes CASSSSPGYVIYEQYF.